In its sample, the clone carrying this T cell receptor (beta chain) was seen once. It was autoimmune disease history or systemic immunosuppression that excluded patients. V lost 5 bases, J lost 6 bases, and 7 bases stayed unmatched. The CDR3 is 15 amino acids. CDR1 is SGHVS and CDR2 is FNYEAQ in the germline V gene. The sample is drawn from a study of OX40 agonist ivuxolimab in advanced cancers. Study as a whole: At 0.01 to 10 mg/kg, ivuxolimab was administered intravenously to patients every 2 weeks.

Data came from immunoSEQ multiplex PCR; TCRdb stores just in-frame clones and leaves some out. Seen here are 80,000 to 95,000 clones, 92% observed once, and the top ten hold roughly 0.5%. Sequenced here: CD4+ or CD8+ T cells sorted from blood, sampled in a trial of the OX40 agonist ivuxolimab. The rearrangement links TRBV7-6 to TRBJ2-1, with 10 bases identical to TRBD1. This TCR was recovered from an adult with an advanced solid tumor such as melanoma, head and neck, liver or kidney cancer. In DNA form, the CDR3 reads TGTGCCAGCAGCAATACCGGGACAGGGGTCAATGAGCAGTTCTTC. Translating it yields CASSNTGTGVNEQFF.